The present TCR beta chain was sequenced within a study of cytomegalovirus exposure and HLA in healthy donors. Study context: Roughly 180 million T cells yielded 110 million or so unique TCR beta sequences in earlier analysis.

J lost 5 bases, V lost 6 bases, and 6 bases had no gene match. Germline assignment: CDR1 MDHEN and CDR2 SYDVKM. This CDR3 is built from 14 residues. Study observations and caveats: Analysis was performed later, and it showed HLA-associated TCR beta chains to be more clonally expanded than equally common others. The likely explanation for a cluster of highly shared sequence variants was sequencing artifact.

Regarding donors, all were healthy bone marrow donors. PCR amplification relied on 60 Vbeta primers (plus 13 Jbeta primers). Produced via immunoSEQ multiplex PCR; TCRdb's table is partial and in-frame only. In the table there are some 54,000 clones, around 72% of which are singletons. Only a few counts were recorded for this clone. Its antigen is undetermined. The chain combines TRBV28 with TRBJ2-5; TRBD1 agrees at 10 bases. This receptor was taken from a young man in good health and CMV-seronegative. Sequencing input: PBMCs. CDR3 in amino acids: CASRQTGGAETQYF. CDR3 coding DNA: TGTGCCAGCAGACAGACAGGGGGCGCGGAGACCCAGTACTTC.